The clone carrying this T cell receptor beta chain was detected once. Method: immunoSEQ multiplex PCR; TCRdb's copy keeps in-frame clones and lacks some. This sample yields roughly 120,000 clones, of which approximately 90% are seen a single time; less than 9% belongs to the top ten. This sample was included in a study of control samples from healthy donors and cancer patients. Sequenced input: blood. This TCR derives from a woman aged 18-29 years in good health.

The CDR3 DNA is TGTGCCAGCAGCCGCCGGACAGGGGGCTGGACTGAAGCTTTCTTT. Protein product: CASSRRTGGWTEAFF. The chain carries TRBV7-2 and TRBJ1-1; 11 nucleotides align to TRBD1. The V gene end was trimmed by 5 bases and the J gene end by 5 bases; junction bases not matched to a gene: 7. Germline assignment: CDR1 SGHTA and CDR2 FQGNSA. The CDR3 totals 15 residues.